The 31 T cell receptor beta chains below come from one sample, sequenced in a study of cytomegalovirus exposure and HLA in healthy donors. Use of 60 Vbeta and 13 Jbeta primers characterized the PCR. Generated by immunoSEQ multiplex PCR, the TCRdb table keeps only in-frame clones and is missing some. Here the sample spans around 130,000 clones, around 73% being singletons. The source material was PBMCs. The receptors stem from a man aged 50 to 59 in good health and CMV-seronegative.

J is TRBJ2-1 and V is TRBV9; D ambiguous. Trimming took off 0 bases at V and 2 bases at J, with 12 bases between the two ends. CDR3 length equals 16 residues. Per the germline V gene, CDR1 is SGDLS and CDR2 is YYNGEE. The CDR3 is CASSVASLVPYNEQFF. For the CDR3, the DNA is TGTGCCAGCAGCGTAGCATCGCTAGTGCCCTACAATGAGCAGTTCTTC.

The gene calls are TRBV18 and TRBJ1-4; D may be TRBD1 (6 bases). This CDR3 spans 16 amino acids. Trimming pared 3 bases from V and 8 bases from J, leaving 19 bases between. Per germline, CDR1 KGHSH and CDR2 LQKENI. The CDR3 bases are TGTGCCAGCTCACCCAAGAGGACAGCTCCAAGCGAAAAACTGTTTTTT. Protein sequence: CASSPKRTAPSEKLFF.

V is TRBV29-1 and J is TRBJ1-1, with D maybe TRBD1 (5 bases). The V gene's germline CDR1 is SQVTM and CDR2 ANQGSEA. The length of the CDR3 is 15 residues. V lost 1 base to trimming and J lost 4 bases, with 16 bases between them. The DNA for the CDR3 is TGCAGCGTTGAAGCCTTTCTGGGGAGGGGCACTGAAGCTTTCTTT. Translated, it gives CSVEAFLGRGTEAFF.

The chain carries TRBV18 and TRBJ1-1; 7 bases are shared with TRBD1. After removal of 1 base from V and 1 base from J, the junction contained 0 bases not matched to a gene. This CDR3 has 14 residues. CDR1 is KGHSH and CDR2 is LQKENI in the germline V gene. DNA for the CDR3: TGTGCCAGCTCACCACAGGGGGCGAACACTGAAGCTTTCTTT. Encoded protein: CASSPQGANTEAFF.

In DNA form, the CDR3 reads TGTGCCAGCAGCCGCCTTAATCTACGGGGGTTCCGGGCCCCGATGAACACTGAAGCTTTCTTT. It encodes CASSRLNLRGFRAPMNTEAFF. V and J are TRBV14 and TRBJ1-1; a possible D gene is TRBD1 (5 bases). Looked up from germline, CDR1 is SGHDN and CDR2 is FVKESK. CDR3 length: 21 residues. V was clipped by 4 bases and J by 0 bases, with 30 bases between them.

The chain joins TRBV5-1 to TRBJ2-7; no firm D call. Germline-derived CDR1 and CDR2 are SGHRS and YFSETQ. The ends were cut back, 0 bases at V and 3 bases at J, with 7 bases in the middle. This CDR3 is built from 13 residues. CDR3 DNA: TGCGCCAGCAGCTTGGCCGTAGACTACGAGCAGTACTTC. It encodes CASSLAVDYEQYF.

V gene TRBV10-3 combines with J gene TRBJ2-2; D might be TRBD1 (7 bases). In germline, CDR1 is ENHRY, CDR2 SYGVKD. The CDR3 consists of 15 residues. Trimming removed 6 bases from V and 4 bases from J, with 15 bases in between. CDR3 in DNA: TGTGCCATCAGGGAGGGGACAGTAACCACCGGGGAGCTGTTTTTT. It codes for CAIREGTVTTGELFF.

The chain carries TRBV5-1 and TRBJ2-7, with a tentative D call TRBD2 (6 bases). The CDR3 extends over 15 amino acids. Germline loops: CDR1 SGHRS, CDR2 YFSETQ. Trimming stripped 4 bases from V and 2 bases from J, with 16 bases between. The CDR3 loop reads CASSGTPGGPYEQYF. The CDR3 nucleotides are TGCGCCAGCAGCGGGACTCCCGGTGGTCCCTACGAGCAGTACTTC.

The chain carries TRBV28 and TRBJ2-1; possibly TRBD2 for D (6 bases). V was shortened by 5 bases and J by 5 bases, with 19 bases between the two germline ends. The CDR3 totals 16 residues. The germline gives CDR1 MDHEN, CDR2 SYDVKM. The CDR3, as DNA: TGTGCCAGCAGTCCGGGACCTTTAGGAGGGCACAATGAGCAGTTCTTC. Its translation: CASSPGPLGGHNEQFF.

In the case of this clone: A read error may explain this, as a much larger clone is one base away. The chain couples TRBV11-3 to TRBJ2-7, with D perhaps matching TRBD1 (6 bases). The CDR3 contains 13 residues. Germline V gene lookup returns CDR1 SGHNT and CDR2 YENEEA. Between the trimmed V and J ends, which lost 1 base and 3 bases, there was a span of 7 bases. CDR3 in amino acids: CASSLGRGYEQYF. As DNA, the CDR3 is TGTGCCAGCAGCTTAGGCAGGGGCTACGAGCAGTACTTC.

The chain carries TRBV13 and TRBJ2-2; 8 nucleotides match TRBD1. The junction had 8 bases not matched to a gene; V was cut back by 3 bases and J by 5 bases. The CDR3 extends over 16 amino acids. Germline-derived CDR1 and CDR2 are PRHDT and FYEKMQ (reference sequence). DNA for the CDR3: TGTGCCAGCAGCTTGGCCTGGACAGGGAGGACCGGGGAGCTGTTTTTT. This gives the protein CASSLAWTGRTGELFF.

J is TRBJ2-3 and V is TRBV7-2; TRBD2 agrees at 10 bases. From germline, CDR1 is SGHTA and CDR2 FQGNSA. The CDR3 runs to 16 residues. V gave up 6 bases and J gave up 0 bases; unmatched junction bases: 6. The CDR3 protein is CASRRTSGGSTDTQYF. As DNA, the CDR3 is TGTGCCAGCAGGAGGACTAGCGGAGGAAGCACAGATACGCAGTATTTT.

This clone appeared a single time. The chain uses TRBV21-1 and TRBJ1-1; the table calls TRBD1, which could not be checked here. TRBV21-1 is annotated as a pseudogene. The CDR3 loop spans 15 amino acids. This CDR3 is CASSKEQGKNTEAFF. Here the CDR3 DNA reads TGTGCCAGCAGCAAGGAACAGGGGAAAAACACTGAAGCTTTCTTT.

The chain combines TRBV7-2 with TRBJ2-1; D call uncertain. Germline-derived CDR1 and CDR2 are SGHTA and FQGNSA. The V end was cut by 1 base, the J end by 0 bases, with 10 bases between. The CDR3 contains 16 residues. The CDR3 reads CASSLGSRISYNEQFF. CDR3 nucleotide sequence: TGTGCCAGCAGCTTAGGCTCTAGGATCTCCTACAATGAGCAGTTCTTC.

A few counts support this clone. This chain connects TRBV13 to TRBJ1-5; D uncertain. This CDR3 is built from 13 residues. In germline, CDR1 is PRHDT, CDR2 FYEKMQ (reference sequence). Trimming took 5 bases from V and 4 from J, leaving 9 bases between them. The chain's CDR3 is CASSLERNQPQHF. The CDR3 DNA is TGTGCCAGCAGCCTAGAACGGAATCAGCCCCAGCATTTT.

This chain links TRBV28 with TRBJ2-7, with TRBD1 matching over 9 bases. CDR3 length: 15 amino acids. V trimming: 8 bases; J trimming: 6 bases; junction bases outside the gene matches: 14. Germline-derived CDR1 and CDR2 are MDHEN and SYDVKM. CDR3 in amino acids: CASPPPGDRVPEQYF. The CDR3 DNA reads TGTGCCAGCCCTCCCCCCGGGGACAGGGTTCCCGAGCAGTACTTC.

This chain connects TRBV7-6 to TRBJ2-1; weak D call: TRBD1 (5 bases). This CDR3 comprises 16 residues. The V gene's germline CDR1 is SGHVS and CDR2 FNYEAQ. Trimming pared 1 base from V and 0 bases from J, leaving 10 bases between. Here the CDR3 DNA reads TGTGCCAGCAGCTTAGGACAGAGGAGCTCCTACAATGAGCAGTTCTTC. Protein: CASSLGQRSSYNEQFF.

The chain joins TRBV7-9 to TRBJ2-4; 7 bases map to TRBD1. Germline values: CDR1 SEHNR, CDR2 FQNEAQ (reference sequence). V shed 4 bases, J shed 13 bases, and the junction held 7 bases outside the gene matches. This CDR3 region has 12 residues. The chain's CDR3 is CASSSDRDRQYF. CDR3 bases: TGTGCCAGCAGCTCAGACCGGGACAGACAGTACTTC.

This clone was picked up a small number of times. This rearrangement joins TRBV5-1 to TRBJ1-1, with a possible D match to TRBD1 (5 bases). The V and J ends lost 4 bases and 1 base respectively, with 11 bases between them. This CDR3 is 14 amino acids long. The germline V gene has CDR1 SGHRS and CDR2 YFSETQ. The CDR3 DNA reads TGCGCCAGCAGCCCTAGACAGCCGAACACTGAAGCTTTCTTT. Its translation is CASSPRQPNTEAFF.

This clone was observed a few times. The chain employs TRBV5-4 and TRBJ2-1; a possible D gene is TRBD2 (5 bases). V shed 2 bases and J shed 8 bases, with 17 bases lying between them. Germline V gene sequence: CDR1 SGHNT, CDR2 YYREEE (reference sequence). This CDR3 has 15 residues. The CDR3 DNA sequence: TGTGCCAGCAGCTTAGCGGTTCGCGGAATCGATGAGCAGTTCTTC. It specifies CASSLAVRGIDEQFF.

The chain joins TRBV7-9 to TRBJ1-5, with D possibly being TRBD1 (5 bases). The CDR3 consists of 14 residues. The V end lost 5 bases, the J end lost 2 bases, and 10 bases lay between the germline ends. CDR1 SEHNR and CDR2 FQNEAQ come from the germline V gene (reference sequence). CDR3 in DNA: TGTGCCAGCAGCCAAGACAGTGGCAATCAGCCCCAGCATTTT. It specifies CASSQDSGNQPQHF.

On this clone itself: This sample also contains other DNA sequences that code for the same CDR3. The chain uses TRBV18 and TRBJ2-7, with 11 bases identical to TRBD2. The CDR3 loop spans 15 amino acids. The germline gives CDR1 KGHSH, CDR2 LQKENI. The trim removed 3 bases at V and 0 bases at J, leaving 1 base unmatched. DNA of the CDR3: TGTGCCAGCTCACCTGGGACTAGCGGCTCCTACGAGCAGTACTTC. It encodes CASSPGTSGSYEQYF.

The chain has TRBV2 and TRBJ2-3; 7 nucleotides line up with TRBD2. Germline CDR1 reads SNHLY; CDR2 reads FYNNEI. The CDR3 sequence is 13 residues long. With 4 bases clipped from V and 5 bases from J, the junction kept 3 bases outside the gene matches. The CDR3 DNA sequence: TGTGCCAGCAGTGGCGGGAGAGGAGATACGCAGTATTTT. Residues: CASSGGRGDTQYF.

This clone was recorded a few times. The chain is built from TRBV7-8 and TRBJ1-4; a possible D gene is TRBD1 (5 bases). Germline V lookup: CDR1 SGHVS, CDR2 FQNEAQ. V lost 4 bases and J lost 4, with 10 bases in between. The CDR3 runs 14 residues. Here the CDR3 DNA reads TGTGCCAGCAGCTCACAGGAACTTAATGAAAAACTGTTTTTT. Amino acids: CASSSQELNEKLFF.

The J gene is TRBJ2-3, the V gene TRBV6-5; possibly TRBD2 for D (6 bases). Germline assignment: CDR1 MNHEY and CDR2 SVGAGI. Trimming left V 6 bases short and J 3 bases short, with 10 bases between. This CDR3 contains 13 residues. The CDR3 region has the DNA TGTGCCAGCAGCCGGGGGAGAACAGATACGCAGTATTTT. Translating it yields CASSRGRTDTQYF.

This clone has only a few counts. The V call is TRBV10-3, the J call TRBJ1-3; the D gene is possibly TRBD1 (6 bases). Germline values: CDR1 ENHRY, CDR2 SYGVKD. Between the trimmed V and J ends, which lost 7 bases and 0 bases, there was a span of 7 bases. There are 13 residues in the CDR3. This CDR3 reads CAIKGGSGNTIYF. The DNA of the CDR3 is TGTGCCATCAAAGGGGGCTCTGGAAACACCATATATTTT.

In its sample, this clone was seen a few times. The V call is TRBV28, the J call TRBJ2-7; TRBD2 is a possible D gene (7 bases). This CDR3 is 14 amino acids long. Germline V gives CDR1 MDHEN, CDR2 SYDVKM. V shed 7 bases and J shed 4 bases, with 17 bases lying between them. The CDR3 region has the DNA TGTGCCAGCACAGGGGAGGGGTTGGGATACGAGCAGTACTTC. Its translation is CASTGEGLGYEQYF.

This clone was recorded once. The chain is built from TRBV7-2 and TRBJ1-3; unclear D gene. Trimming took 0 bases from V and 4 from J, leaving 10 bases between them. The CDR3 consists of 15 residues. From germline, CDR1 is SGHTA and CDR2 FQGNSA. The DNA for the CDR3 is TGTGCCAGCAGCTTAGCTCGGGGTATGGGAAACACCATATATTTT. This translates into CASSLARGMGNTIYF.

The CDR3 DNA is TGTGCCAGCAGCCGAGGACAGGGGGCAGGGAATCAGCCCCAGCATTTT. Its protein is CASSRGQGAGNQPQHF. This chain links TRBV11-2 with TRBJ1-5; 11 bases are a match to TRBD1. J gave up 4 bases and V 5 bases, and 7 bases lay outside the gene matches. CDR1 and CDR2 (germline): SGHAT, FQNNGV. The CDR3 length is 16 residues. Filled out from reference TRBV11-2 and TRBJ1-5, the complete variable domain reads EAGVAQSPRYKIIEKRQSVAFWCNPISGHATLYWYQQILGQGPKLLIQFQNNGVVDDSQLPKDRFSAERLKGVDSTLKIQPAKLEDSAVYLCASSRGQGAGNQPQHFGDGTRLSIL.

The rearrangement uses TRBV6-6 and TRBJ2-5; maybe TRBD2 (6 bases). The CDR3 is 14 residues long. The ends were cut back, 3 bases at V and 0 bases at J, with 8 bases in the middle. Germline V CDR1 and CDR2: MNHNY, SVGAGI (reference sequence). The CDR3 here is CASSYGGYQETQYF. The CDR3, as DNA: TGTGCCAGCAGTTATGGGGGGTACCAAGAGACCCAGTACTTC.

The chain uses TRBV25-1 and TRBJ1-1; possible D gene TRBD1, 6 bases. The V end was cut by 7 bases, the J end by 3 bases, with 15 bases between. This CDR3 is built from 14 residues. Germline V gene data show CDR1 as MGHDK and CDR2 as SYGVNS. This CDR3 reads CASTRTVGDTEAFF. The CDR3 DNA sequence: TGTGCCAGCACCAGGACAGTCGGAGACACTGAAGCTTTCTTT.